The 19 T cell receptor beta chains in this list originate from one sample, sequenced in a study of cytomegalovirus exposure and HLA in healthy donors. The PCR was carried out with 60 Vbeta primers and 13 Jbeta primers. TCRdb's table, derived via immunoSEQ multiplex PCR, lists solely in-frame clones and lacks some. Counted here are around 88,000 clones, under 80% occurring once; the ten biggest clones make up 6.5% to 8%. Sequenced sample: PBMCs. The origin of the receptors is a man aged 45 to 65 in good health and CMV-seropositive.

A word on this clone: The junction differs from germline at one of its ends, possibly a read error. This chain links TRBV7-7 with TRBJ2-2; D remains ambiguous. This CDR3 has 15 amino acids. The germline V gene encodes CDR1 SSHAT and CDR2 FNYEAQ (reference sequence). The CDR3 here is CASSLAPPDTGELFF. The CDR3 DNA reads as TGTGCTAGCAGCTTAGCCCCCCCGGACACCGGGGAGCTGTTTTTT.

Comments on this clone: Mismatch with germline at one junction end may stem from a read error. The genes are TRBV7-9 and TRBJ1-1; no firm D call. Per the germline V gene, CDR1 is SEHNR and CDR2 is FQNEAQ (reference sequence). The CDR3 sequence is 12 residues long. The CDR3 DNA is TGTTCCAGCAGAAGCGGAGTATCGGAAGCTTTCTTT. Its translation is CSSRSGVSEAFF. Based on the CDR3 plus reference TRBV7-9 and TRBJ1-1, the full variable domain is DTGVSQNPRHKITKRGQNVTFRCDPISEHNRLYWYRQTLGQGPEFLTYFQNEAQLEKSRLLSDRFSAERPKGSFSTLEIQRTEQGDSAMYLCSSRSGVSEAFFGQGTRLTVV.

The rearrangement joins TRBV6-1 to TRBJ2-5, with 8 nucleotides matching TRBD2. Germline assignment: CDR1 MNHNS and CDR2 SASEGT. The ends lost 6 bases at V and 4 bases at J; junction bases unmatched: 10. The length of the CDR3 is 15 residues. The CDR3 sequence: CASRGGRTSGETQYF. The CDR3 DNA sequence: TGTGCCAGCAGAGGGGGAAGAACTAGCGGAGAGACCCAGTACTTC.

A single count supports this clone. The chain recombines TRBV10-1 with TRBJ1-2; maybe TRBD1 (6 bases). The CDR3 length is 16 residues. Germline V CDR1 and CDR2: WNHNN, SYGVQD (reference sequence). Trimming took 7 bases from V and 5 from J, leaving 23 bases between them. The CDR3: CASNVLGPGVLYGYTF. The CDR3 coding sequence is TGCGCCAGCAATGTCCTAGGGCCAGGGGTTTTGTATGGCTACACCTTC.

This sequence joins TRBV29-1 and TRBJ1-3; D uncertain. Trimming stripped 2 bases from V and 0 bases from J, with 8 bases between. The germline V gene has CDR1 SQVTM and CDR2 ANQGSEA. This CDR3 comprises 14 residues. CDR3 sequence: CSVEPGNSGNTIYF. The CDR3 DNA sequence: TGCAGCGTTGAACCGGGAAACTCTGGAAACACCATATATTTT.

The V call is TRBV6-6, the J call TRBJ1-1; TRBD1 is a possible D gene (6 bases). Trimming removed 2 bases from V and 0 bases from J, with 10 bases in between. Germline loops: CDR1 MNHNY, CDR2 SVGAGI (reference sequence). The CDR3 is made up of 15 amino acids. DNA for the CDR3: TGTGCCAGCAGTTACCAACAGGGCATGAACACTGAAGCTTTCTTT. This gives the protein CASSYQQGMNTEAFF.

The genes are TRBV28 and TRBJ1-5; D unresolved. The CDR3 sequence is 15 residues long. Germline lookup yields CDR1 MDHEN and CDR2 SYDVKM. Trimming stripped 7 bases from V and 3 bases from J, with 16 bases between. The CDR3 loop reads CASTPSSRNNQPQHF. The CDR3 DNA sequence: TGTGCCAGCACCCCTTCGAGTCGAAACAATCAGCCCCAGCATTTT.

J is TRBJ1-4 and V is TRBV5-4; D is possibly TRBD1 (5 bases). The CDR3 loop spans 15 amino acids. From germline, CDR1 is SGHNT and CDR2 YYREEE (reference sequence). Between the trimmed V and J ends, which lost 4 bases and 8 bases, there was a span of 18 bases. The CDR3 region is CASSRSGRVDEKLFF. CDR3 sequence (DNA): TGTGCCAGCAGCAGATCGGGCAGGGTGGACGAAAAACTGTTTTTT. The variable domain in full, completed from reference TRBV5-4 and TRBJ1-4, reads ETGVTQSPTHLIKTRGQQVTLRCSSQSGHNTVSWYQQALGQGPQFIFQYYREEENGRGNFPPRFSGLQFPNYSSELNVNALELDDSALYLCASSRSGRVDEKLFFGSGTQLSVL.

The CDR3 loop is CASSPIQGAGGYTF. The CDR3 coding sequence is TGCGCCAGCAGCCCTATACAGGGGGCGGGAGGCTACACCTTC. The V gene is TRBV5-1, the J gene TRBJ1-2, with 9 bases fitting TRBD1. Germline-derived CDR1 and CDR2 are SGHRS and YFSETQ. CDR3 size: 14 residues. Germline trimming cut 4 bases from V and 8 bases from J; bases unmatched to any gene: 9.

The J gene is TRBJ2-1, the V gene TRBV4-1, with no clear D. The ends were cut back, 6 bases at V and 5 bases at J, with 11 bases in the middle. This CDR3 is built from 13 residues. Germline lookup yields CDR1 MGHRA and CDR2 YSYEKL. DNA of the CDR3: TGCGCCAGCAGGGCTCCACGGGACAATGAGCAGTTCTTC. Residues: CASRAPRDNEQFF.

Only one count was recorded for this clone. V gene TRBV7-9 combines with J gene TRBJ2-7; TRBD1 might be the D (5 bases). Germline lookup yields CDR1 SEHNR and CDR2 FQNEAQ (reference sequence). V shed 1 base and J shed 1 base, with 8 bases lying between them. This CDR3 comprises 14 residues. The CDR3 DNA is TGTGCCAGCAGCTTAGACGGACAATCCTACGAGCAGTACTTC. Translated, it gives CASSLDGQSYEQYF.

The genes are TRBV5-1 and TRBJ1-1, with TRBD1 matching over 8 bases. The V and J ends lost 4 bases and 4 bases, in that order; junction bases with no gene match: 9. The CDR3 runs 15 residues. The germline gives CDR1 SGHRS, CDR2 YFSETQ. Written as DNA, the CDR3 is TGCGCCAGCAGCGGTGGGACAGGTCAGGGCACTGAAGCTTTCTTT. Translated: CASSGGTGQGTEAFF.

This clone appeared a few times. The V call is TRBV28, the J call TRBJ1-5; a possible D gene is TRBD1 (5 bases). The ends were cut back, 7 bases at V and 3 bases at J, with 13 bases in the middle. Germline-derived CDR1 and CDR2 are MDHEN and SYDVKM. This CDR3 comprises 14 residues. This CDR3 reads CASNGGVVNQPQHF. CDR3 in DNA: TGTGCCAGCAACGGGGGGGTAGTCAATCAGCCCCAGCATTTT.

J is TRBJ1-3 and V is TRBV5-1, with D perhaps TRBD1 (5 bases). The CDR3 spans 13 residues. V lost 6 bases and J lost 2, with 9 bases in between. In germline, CDR1 is SGHRS, CDR2 YFSETQ. CDR3 nucleotide sequence: TGCGCCAGCAAGGAGGGGACTGGAAACACCATATATTTT. Translating it yields CASKEGTGNTIYF.

For the CDR3, the DNA is TGTGCCAGCAGTTTAACAGGGGGCGGGGAAAAACTGTTTTTT. As protein: CASSLTGGGEKLFF. The rearrangement uses TRBV2 and TRBJ1-4; 9 nucleotides align to TRBD1. In germline, CDR1 is SNHLY, CDR2 FYNNEI. Unmatched junction bases numbered 6, after V lost 5 bases and J lost 8 bases. The CDR3 is 14 residues long.

The V and J genes are TRBV7-3 and TRBJ2-3; 9 positions match TRBD2. The CDR3 contains 16 residues. Germline assignment: CDR1 SGHTA and CDR2 FQGTGA. V shed 6 bases, J shed 2 bases, and the junction held 9 bases outside the gene matches. The CDR3 DNA is TGTGCCAGCAGTTCCGGGCGGGGGGGCGACACAGATACGCAGTATTTT. The encoded protein is CASSSGRGGDTDTQYF.

This sequence joins TRBV19 and TRBJ2-1; maybe TRBD1 (5 bases). The V end lost 9 bases, the J end lost 0 bases, and 15 bases lay between the germline ends. The CDR3 is 15 amino acids. CDR1 and CDR2 from the germline V gene are LNHDA and SQIVND (reference sequence). The CDR3 here is CASKPGLGSYNEQFF. CDR3 coding DNA: TGTGCCAGCAAGCCAGGGTTGGGCTCCTACAATGAGCAGTTCTTC.

This chain links TRBV7-3 with TRBJ2-2; TRBD2 agrees at 7 bases. This CDR3 contains 17 residues. Trimming at V came to 4 bases and at J to 5 bases, leaving 13 bases not matched to a gene. Germline CDR1 is SGHTA and CDR2 is FQGTGA. CDR3 nucleotides: TGTGCCAGCAGCTCCGCGGCTAGCGGTGATCCGACCGGGGAGCTGTTTTTT. Its translation: CASSSAASGDPTGELFF.

Comments on this clone: The junction shows a germline mismatch at one end, possibly a read error. The CDR3 DNA reads as TGCGCCAGCCGAACGGGACCAAACACCGGGGGGCTGTTTTTT. Translated: CASRTGPNTGGLFF. The rearrangement joins TRBV4-3 to TRBJ2-2, with D possibly TRBD2 on 6 matching bases. The CDR3 consists of 14 residues. Germline values: CDR1 LGHNA, CDR2 YSLEER.